Listed here are 4 T cell receptor beta chains from one sample, sequenced in a study of cytomegalovirus exposure and HLA in healthy donors. Primers for the PCR totalled 60 Vbeta and 13 Jbeta. Sequencing was performed with immunoSEQ multiplex PCR; in TCRdb, only in-frame clones are kept and a portion is missing. The table lists about 140,000 clones. The sample consisted of PBMCs. The receptors here all came from a woman between 18 and 30 years old in good health and CMV-seronegative.

CDR3 nucleotides: TGTGCCAGCAGCCCGATTGGAGGAGGGGCTGGGGCCAACGTCCTGACTTTC. It encodes CASSPIGGGAGANVLTF. J is TRBJ2-6 and V is TRBV7-3, with D perhaps matching TRBD2 (6 bases). The CDR3 has 17 amino acids. V dropped 5 bases and J dropped 2 bases, with 16 bases sitting between them. Germline CDR1 reads SGHTA; CDR2 reads FQGTGA.

The chain carries TRBV9 and TRBJ2-5, with 9 bases lining up with TRBD1. J lost 1 base, V lost 4 bases, and 2 bases had no gene match. From germline, CDR1 is SGDLS and CDR2 YYNGEE. The CDR3 totals 14 residues. CDR3 in DNA: TGTGCCAGCAGCAAGGGACAGGGCCAAGAGACCCAGTACTTC. This codes for CASSKGQGQETQYF. The variable domain in full, completed from reference TRBV9 and TRBJ2-5, reads DSGVTQTPKHLITATGQRVTLRCSPRSGDLSVYWYQQSLDQGLQFLIQYYNGEERAKGNILERFSAQQFPDLHSELNLSSLELGDSALYFCASSKGQGQETQYFGPGTRLLVL.

CDR3 in amino acids: CASSDREETQYF. Here the CDR3 DNA reads TGTGCCAGCAGTGACAGGGAAGAGACCCAGTACTTC. The chain couples TRBV2 to TRBJ2-5, with D possibly TRBD1 on 5 matching bases. Trimming stripped 3 bases from V and 3 bases from J, with 5 bases between. This CDR3 region has 12 residues. Germline V CDR1 and CDR2: SNHLY, FYNNEI.

The V gene is TRBV5-1, the J gene TRBJ2-7, with D possibly TRBD2 on 5 matching bases. The CDR3 has 14 residues. The V and J ends lost 0 bases and 6 bases respectively, with 13 bases between them. Germline V CDR1 and CDR2: SGHRS, YFSETQ. This CDR3 reads CASSLAPQAGEQYF. The CDR3 nucleotides are TGCGCCAGCAGCTTGGCACCCCAGGCGGGCGAGCAGTACTTC. Full variable domain (rest looked up from reference TRBV5-1 and TRBJ2-7): KAGVTQTPRYLIKTRGQQVTLSCSPISGHRSVSWYQQTPGQGLQFLFEYFSETQRNKGNFPGRFSGRQFSNSRSEMNVSTLELGDSALYLCASSLAPQAGEQYFGPGTRLTVT.